This T cell receptor beta chain stems from a study of T cell responses to AZD1222 COVID-19 vaccine. Measured with immunoSEQ multiplex PCR; TCRdb has only the in-frame clones, and not every one. The data hold about 120,000 clones, with roughly 90% observed a single time. Sequenced here: peripheral blood, sampled on day 0 of AZD1222 vaccination. This sequence was found in an adult in good health.

The CDR3 nucleotides read TGCGCCAGCAACGGACTAGCGGGGGGCAATGAGCAGTTCTTC. It yields the protein CASNGLAGGNEQFF. V gene TRBV5-1 combines with J gene TRBJ2-1; 14 bases line up with TRBD2. V dropped 6 bases and J dropped 6; count of bases not matched to a gene: 2. Germline CDR1 reads SGHRS; CDR2 reads YFSETQ. There are 14 residues in the CDR3.